This is a list of T cell receptor beta chains from one sample in a study of T cell responses to AZD1222 COVID-19 vaccine. The repertoire was sequenced with immunoSEQ multiplex PCR; TCRdb's copy has only in-frame clones and lacks some. This sample has some 130,000 clones; roughly 90% occur once, and the top ten carry 1.9%. Specimen: peripheral blood, collected on day 0 of AZD1222 vaccination. These receptors were taken from an adult in good health. Both conserved end residues are part of each CDR3. The order of the fields is J gene, clone size, V gene, D gene, CDR3 DNA, CDR3 protein. The D gene is left open where the match is weak. Clone size appears in some rows only: once, few, many, or a class for an expanded clone.

TRBJ1-1	.	TRBV7-9	TRBD1	TGTGCCAGCAGCTCAGAGACAGGGTCGAACACTGAAGCTTTCTTT	CASSSETGSNTEAFF
TRBJ2-1	.	TRBV7-3	TRBD2	TGTGCCAGCAGCCTTCAGCCAGCGGGGGGCGGTGAGCAGTTCTTC	CASSLQPAGGGEQFF
TRBJ2-7	few	TRBV25-1	.	TGTGCCAGCAGTGAATGGGGTTCCGAGCAGTACTTC	CASSEWGSEQYF
TRBJ2-1	.	TRBV12-1	.	TGTGCCAGCGGGAGGATTTACAATGAGCAGTTCTTC	CASGRIYNEQFF
TRBJ2-2	.	TRBV7-8	TRBD2	TGTGCCAGCAGCTCCGTCGGACTAGCGGGAGCCGGGGAGCTGTTTTTT	CASSSVGLAGAGELFF
TRBJ1-2	.	TRBV13	TRBD1	TGTGCCAGCAGTCTAGGCCGGGAGGGGGCCAGGGATGGCTACACCTTC	CASSLGREGARDGYTF
TRBJ1-5	.	TRBV5-1	.	TGCGCCAGCAGCTTGGACAGGACGGGTCAGCCCCAGCATTTT	CASSLDRTGQPQHF
TRBJ1-6	.	TRBV28	TRBD1	TGTGCCAGCAGTTTAGCTACCGGGACAGGGCCCGATAATTCACCCCTCCACTTT	CASSLATGTGPDNSPLHF
TRBJ1-4	.	TRBV7-9	.	TGTGCCAGCAGCTTCCCGGGACAAGGCAGAGCAACTAATGAAAAACTGTTTTTT	CASSFPGQGRATNEKLFF
TRBJ1-6	.	TRBV2	.	TGTGCCAGCAGACAGGGTATTAACTCCTATAATTCACCCCTCCACTTT	CASRQGINSYNSPLHF
TRBJ2-3	.	TRBV9	.	TGTGCCAGCAGCGTAATCCAGACTAGCACAGATACGCAGTATTTT	CASSVIQTSTDTQYF
TRBJ1-2	.	TRBV9	.	TGTGCCAGCAGCGTAACACAGAACTATGGCTACACCTTC	CASSVTQNYGYTF
TRBJ2-7	.	TRBV7-2	TRBD2	TGTGCCAGCAGGTTACTAGCGGGAGTTAGCTACGAGCAGTACTTC	CASRLLAGVSYEQYF
TRBJ1-1	.	TRBV20-1	TRBD1	TGCAGTGCTAGTCTTAGTCGACAGGGGAACACTGAAGCTTTCTTT	CSASLSRQGNTEAFF
TRBJ2-6	.	TRBV7-9	.	TGTGCCAGCAGTTTGGGGGGCTCTGGGGCCAACGTCCTGACTTTC	CASSLGGSGANVLTF
TRBJ1-4	.	TRBV7-9	.	TGTGCCAGCAGCTTGACAACTAATGAAAAACTGTTTTTT	CASSLTTNEKLFF
TRBJ1-5	.	TRBV7-8	.	TGTGCCAGCAGCTTGGTTCCACCCACCAGGGATCAGCCCCAGCATTTT	CASSLVPPTRDQPQHF
TRBJ2-2	.	TRBV30	.	TGTGCCTGGAGGCATCGATCCGGGATTATCGGGGAGCTGTTTTTT	CAWRHRSGIIGELFF
TRBJ1-5	.	TRBV15	.	TGTGCCACCAGCAGAGACGACAGCTACAATCAGCCCCAGCATTTT	CATSRDDSYNQPQHF
TRBJ2-5	.	TRBV24-1	.	TGTGCCACCAGTGATTTGATCTTGGGGCAGGGGGGCCAAGAGACCCAGTACTTC	CATSDLILGQGGQETQYF
TRBJ1-5	.	TRBV29-1	.	TGCAGCGTTGTCGGGGGGAGCAATCAGCCCCAGCATTTT	CSVVGGSNQPQHF
TRBJ1-5	.	TRBV5-6	.	TGTGCCAGCAGCTTCGGGCGCCTGGGGAATCAGCCCCAGCATTTT	CASSFGRLGNQPQHF
TRBJ1-1	.	TRBV6-5	.	TGTGCCTCCTCCATAGGGTTCGGCCCGGCTTTCTTT	CASSIGFGPAFF
TRBJ1-1	.	TRBV5-1	TRBD1	TGCGCCAGCAGCGGGTCAGGGGGCACTGAAGCTTTCTTT	CASSGSGGTEAFF
TRBJ1-1	.	TRBV10-1	.	TGCGCCAGCAGTGATGTGGGCACTGAAGCTTTCTTT	CASSDVGTEAFF
TRBJ1-4	.	TRBV9	TRBD1	TGTGCCAGCAGCGTAGGAGGCGACAGGGAAGAAAAACTGTTTTTT	CASSVGGDREEKLFF
TRBJ1-1	.	TRBV3-1/TRBV3-2	TRBD1	TGTGCCAGCAGCCAATCCACAGGGGGAGGCACTGAAGCTTTCTTT	CASSQSTGGGTEAFF
TRBJ1-4	.	TRBV4-2	.	TGTGCCAGCAGCCAAGCAGCAACTAATGAAAAACTGTTTTTT	CASSQAATNEKLFF
TRBJ2-7	.	TRBV5-6	.	TGTGCCAGCAGCTTGGCCCGGACATCCTACGAGCAGTACTTC	CASSLARTSYEQYF
TRBJ1-1	.	TRBV3-1/TRBV3-2	.	TGTGCCAGCAGCCAAGGACGATGGGCTTTCTTT	CASSQGRWAFF
TRBJ1-2	once	TRBV4-2	.	TGTGCCAGCAGCCAAGTCCCAACAGGGCTTAGCCTCAACTATGGCTACACCTTC	CASSQVPTGLSLNYGYTF
TRBJ2-2	.	TRBV10-3	.	TGTGCCATCAGTGGGCCGGGACTGAGGGCAACCGGGGAGCTGTTTTTT	CAISGPGLRATGELFF
TRBJ2-1	.	TRBV28	TRBD2	TGTGCCAGCAGCTCTACGGGACTAGCGAAGGATGAGCAGTTCTTC	CASSSTGLAKDEQFF
TRBJ1-5	.	TRBV7-9	.	TGTGCCAGCAGCTTAGTGGCTCGGGGGAGAGACAATCAGCCCCAGCATTTT	CASSLVARGRDNQPQHF
TRBJ2-1	.	TRBV5-1	.	TGCGCCAGCAGCCCCGAACTAGGGCTCGATGAGCAGTTCTTC	CASSPELGLDEQFF
TRBJ1-5	.	TRBV27	TRBD1	TGTGCCAGCAGAGGACAGGGGGTTCAGCCCCAGCATTTT	CASRGQGVQPQHF
TRBJ1-2	.	TRBV7-2	.	TGTGCCAGCAGCTTATTGCAGGGCTATGGCTACACCTTC	CASSLLQGYGYTF
TRBJ2-7	.	TRBV6-5	.	TGTGCCAGCAGTTCTCTCTACGAGCAGTACTTC	CASSSLYEQYF
TRBJ2-4	.	TRBV6-1	TRBD1	TGTGCCAGCAGTGAAGCGCTAGTCGACAGGGGGCGCAGCAAAAACATTCAGTACTTC	CASSEALVDRGRSKNIQYF
TRBJ1-2	.	TRBV6-5	TRBD1	TGTGCCAGCAGTTACCCCCCGGGACAGGGGTTGTATGGCTACACCTTC	CASSYPPGQGLYGYTF
TRBJ1-4	.	TRBV19	TRBD1	TGTGCCAGTTCTCAGACAGGGCCGAATGAAAAACTGTTTTTT	CASSQTGPNEKLFF
TRBJ1-3	.	TRBV29-1	.	TGCAGCGTTGATCGGAGAAACACCATATATTTT	CSVDRRNTIYF
TRBJ1-1	.	TRBV13	.	TGTGCCAGCAGCCGGGAGGCAGGGCATGAAGCTTTCTTT	CASSREAGHEAFF
TRBJ1-6	.	TRBV27	.	TGTGCCAGCAGATTACACGACCGGCCGAGCTCCTATAATTCACCCCTCCACTTT	CASRLHDRPSSYNSPLHF
TRBJ1-1	.	TRBV10-1	.	TGCGCCAGCAGTGAAGTCCCAGGGTCCACTGAAGCTTTCTTT	CASSEVPGSTEAFF
TRBJ1-4	.	TRBV24-1	.	TGTGCCACCAGTGACCGTGGAGAAAAACTGTTTTTT	CATSDRGEKLFF
TRBJ1-6	.	TRBV7-8	.	TGTGCCAGCAGCTTAGGGGGTCTCTATAATTCACCCCTCCACTTT	CASSLGGLYNSPLHF
TRBJ1-2	.	TRBV7-2	.	TGTGCCAGCAGCTTTTTGGGGGTCTATGGCTACACCTTC	CASSFLGVYGYTF